This TCR beta chain was profiled in a study of shared clonotypes between healthy human individuals. As to this clone: Its antigen remains unknown. Mismatch with germline at one junction end may stem from a read error.

The length of the CDR3 is 15 residues. The germline CDR1 and CDR2 sequences are SGHDN and FVKESK. The repertoire was sequenced with immunoSEQ multiplex PCR; TCRdb's copy has only in-frame clones and lacks some. The sample shows 1.5 million to 1.9 million clones, about 98% of them seen only once. Study-level results: On the whole, naive subsets had larger estimated richness than memory subsets had. Generation of non-shared clonotypes was less probable than generation of clonotypes shared by all four donors.

Sequencing used naive CD4+ T cells sorted from blood. Specified subset: CD45RA+ positively selected. This sequence joins TRBV14 and TRBJ1-1; no definite D call. The receptor's source is a man between 25 and 39 years old in good health. The CDR3 DNA reads TGTGCCAGCAGTCAAGTTCGCTTTAGCGACACTGAAGCTTTCTTT. Translated: CASSQVRFSDTEAFF.